The clone carrying this TCR delta chain rates as large (0.1 to 1%). This entry belongs to a study of gamma-delta T cells after stem cell transplantation. CDR1 is GEAIGNYY, CDR2 EKD, per germline. The V end lost 0 bases, the J end lost 0 bases, and 11 bases lay between the germline ends. This CDR3 spans 18 amino acids. TCRdb ran CATT on the RT-PCR reads. In the table there are hundreds of delta-chain clones, roughly 10% of which are singletons. The clonotype was recovered from a human donor. It is not recorded whose cells these are; they may come from a transplant donor. This table probably holds off-target reads from a library built for another chain. Sequenced material: gamma-delta T cells. The chain links TRDV2 to TRDJ3; no definite D call. DNA of the CDR3: TGTGCCTGTGACACCGTGGATTCCGACTCCTGGGACACCCGACAGATGTTTTTC. This sequence encodes CACDTVDSDSWDTRQMFF.